The 21 T cell receptor beta chains in this list originate from one sample, sequenced in a study of beta chain features in type 1 diabetes. Expressed TCRB transcripts got sequenced, as all isolated RNA was reverse transcribed. The table came from immunoSEQ multiplex PCR; TCRdb's copy has only in-frame clones and leaves some out. The sample comprises about 360,000 clones, 10% to 15% of which are singletons, and roughly 0.017% rests with the top ten. Sequencing was done on a sample of naive CD4+ T cells from blood. The receptors originated from a young man in good health.

The chain carries TRBV9 and TRBJ2-5; 8 nucleotides align to TRBD1. CDR3 length: 13 residues. Losses at the gene ends were 3 bases for V and 5 bases for J; bases not matched to a gene: 3. Germline V gene lookup returns CDR1 SGDLS and CDR2 YYNGEE. CDR3 protein: CASSGTGQETQYF. CDR3 sequence (DNA): TGTGCCAGCAGCGGGACAGGGCAGGAGACCCAGTACTTC.

The chain joins TRBV29-1 to TRBJ1-2; 7 nucleotides match TRBD1. The V and J ends lost 4 bases and 6 bases, in that order; junction bases with no gene match: 5. The CDR3 is 12 residues long. The germline V gene has CDR1 SQVTM and CDR2 ANQGSEA. The CDR3 DNA reads as TGCAGCGTTGCCGACAGGGTGAATGGCTACACCTTC. Translated, it gives CSVADRVNGYTF.

The rearrangement joins TRBV7-2 to TRBJ1-2, with unresolved D. The germline V gene has CDR1 SGHTA and CDR2 FQGNSA. V gave up 1 base and J gave up 6 bases, with 15 bases separating them. This CDR3 has 15 residues. The CDR3 region has the DNA TGTGCCAGCAGCTTAGTCAGTACAGCTCCTAATGGCTACACCTTC. Its translation is CASSLVSTAPNGYTF.

The CDR3 coding sequence is TGTGCCAGCAGTATCCAGCCGGAGTATGGCTACACCTTC. This translates into CASSIQPEYGYTF. The rearrangement uses TRBV27 and TRBJ1-2; D remains unclear. The ends were cut back, 5 bases at V and 5 bases at J, with 12 bases in the middle. The germline gives CDR1 MNHEY, CDR2 SMNVEV (reference sequence). The CDR3 is made up of 13 amino acids.

The sample holds a few counts of this clone. The chain carries TRBV11-2 and TRBJ2-1; D not resolved. V shed 3 bases and J shed 6 bases, with 9 bases lying between them. Germline assignment: CDR1 SGHAT and CDR2 FQNNGV. The CDR3 is made up of 13 amino acids. The CDR3, as DNA: TGTGCCAGCAGCTTTCGTAGGAGCAATGAGCAGTTCTTC. Residues: CASSFRRSNEQFF.

A few counts support this clone. The chain links TRBV4-2 to TRBJ1-4; D unclear. Germline V gene sequence: CDR1 LGHNA, CDR2 YNFKEQ. Trimming removed 4 bases at V and 4 bases at J, with 10 bases between. This CDR3 is built from 14 residues. CDR3 residues: CASSLNRFNEKLFF. In nucleotides, the CDR3 is TGTGCCAGCAGCCTGAACAGATTTAATGAAAAACTGTTTTTT.

The rearrangement joins TRBV4-3 to TRBJ2-3; D might be TRBD2 (6 bases). The V gene lost 0 bases and the J gene lost 4 bases, with 11 bases spanning the gap. The CDR3 consists of 15 residues. Germline CDR1 reads LGHNA; CDR2 reads YSLEER. This CDR3 is CASSQESSEADTQYF. In DNA, the CDR3 is TGCGCCAGCAGCCAAGAGTCTAGCGAGGCAGATACGCAGTATTTT.

CDR3 in DNA: TGTGCCAGTAGTACCACAGGGGGCATTGTCTATGGCTACACCTTC. This codes for CASSTTGGIVYGYTF. The chain links TRBV19 to TRBJ1-2; 9 positions match TRBD1. CDR3 length: 15 residues. Germline V gene data show CDR1 as LNHDA and CDR2 as SQIVND (reference sequence). Trimming took 4 bases from V and 4 from J; bases not matched to a gene: 7.

This clone has only a few counts. This chain links TRBV19 with TRBJ2-1, with D maybe TRBD2 (7 bases). V lost 7 bases and J 3 bases, leaving 19 bases between the germline ends. The CDR3 spans 16 residues. The germline CDR1 and CDR2 sequences are LNHDA and SQIVND (reference sequence). For the CDR3, the DNA is TGTGCCAGTACCGACGGGGGGCAGACAAACTACAATGAGCAGTTCTTC. Residues: CASTDGGQTNYNEQFF.

The table lists this clone with a few counts. The rearrangement joins TRBV4-2 to TRBJ1-4, with D unclear. Germline CDR1 and CDR2: LGHNA and YNFKEQ. CDR3 length equals 13 residues. Deletions cut 0 bases from V and 7 bases from J, with 6 bases between. For the CDR3, the DNA is TGTGCCAGCAGCCAAGATACGGGTGAAAAACTGTTTTTT. This encodes CASSQDTGEKLFF.

This chain links TRBV15 with TRBJ1-5; no clear D. The germline CDR1 and CDR2 sequences are LNHNV and YYDKDF (reference sequence). V lost 0 bases and J lost 6, with 6 bases in between. The CDR3 covers 13 residues. CDR3 protein: CATSRDLGQPQHF. The CDR3 DNA reads TGTGCCACCAGCAGAGACCTCGGTCAGCCCCAGCATTTT.

This clone showed up just a few times. This rearrangement joins TRBV6-5 to TRBJ2-7; TRBD1 might be the D (5 bases). The V and J ends lost 2 bases and 5 bases respectively, with 13 bases between them. CDR1 is MNHEY, CDR2 SVGAGI, per germline. This CDR3 has 14 amino acids. The CDR3 region is CASSYAGSAHEQYF. CDR3 bases: TGTGCCAGCAGTTACGCAGGGTCTGCCCACGAGCAGTACTTC.

The V gene is TRBV6-4, the J gene TRBJ1-4; no reliable D call. CDR1 and CDR2 from the germline V gene are MRHNA and SNTAGT. The V end was cut by 6 bases, the J end by 5 bases, with 4 bases between. CDR3 size: 11 residues. The CDR3 coding sequence is TGTGCCAGCAGACGGAATGAAAAACTGTTTTTT. Translated, it gives CASRRNEKLFF.

The genes are TRBV27 and TRBJ2-1; 9 nucleotides line up with TRBD1. CDR1 and CDR2 from the germline V gene are MNHEY and SMNVEV (reference sequence). The V segment lost 4 bases and the J segment 6 bases; nucleotides outside the gene matches: 4. The CDR3 totals 14 residues. CDR3: CASSWGQGTNEQFF. In DNA, the CDR3 is TGTGCCAGCAGTTGGGGACAGGGTACCAATGAGCAGTTCTTC.

The table lists this clone with a few counts. The CDR3 here is CASRRQVTNTEAFF. The CDR3 nucleotides are TGTGCCAGCAGGAGACAGGTAACGAACACTGAAGCTTTCTTT. The chain links TRBV2 to TRBJ1-1, with D perhaps TRBD1 (6 bases). Germline V gene lookup returns CDR1 SNHLY and CDR2 FYNNEI. The V end lost 6 bases, the J end lost 1 base, and 12 bases lay between the germline ends. The CDR3 is 14 residues long.

This clone was seen only a few times. The chain is built from TRBV9 and TRBJ2-1, with a tentative D call TRBD2 (6 bases). CDR1 and CDR2 from the germline V gene are SGDLS and YYNGEE. The V end lost 0 bases, the J end lost 4 bases, and 11 bases lay between the germline ends. CDR3 size: 15 residues. The CDR3 spells CASSVAIGLYNEQFF. DNA of the CDR3: TGTGCCAGCAGCGTAGCTATAGGACTATACAATGAGCAGTTCTTC.

The chain carries TRBV7-9 and TRBJ1-1; tentative D call: TRBD1 (6 bases). With 5 bases removed from V and 5 bases from J, the gap between germline ends came to 15 bases. The germline gives CDR1 SEHNR, CDR2 FQNEAQ (reference sequence). The CDR3 consists of 14 residues. The CDR3: CASSATTGTTEAFF. In DNA form, the CDR3 reads TGTGCCAGCAGCGCCACCACCGGGACAACTGAAGCTTTCTTT.

The chain recombines TRBV6-5 with TRBJ2-7, with 8 bases identical to TRBD1. Trimming removed 6 bases from V and 5 bases from J; junction bases left unmatched: 9. The CDR3 extends over 14 amino acids. Germline CDR1 and CDR2: MNHEY and SVGAGI. CDR3 amino acids: CASRATGGKNEQYF. The CDR3 nucleotides are TGTGCCAGCAGGGCTACAGGGGGAAAGAACGAGCAGTACTTC.

The sample holds a few counts of this clone. V is TRBV7-9 and J is TRBJ2-5; D is unresolved. This CDR3 has 11 residues. The V end was cut by 1 base, the J end by 11 bases, with 8 bases between. Germline V gives CDR1 SEHNR, CDR2 FQNEAQ (reference sequence). The CDR3, as DNA: TGTGCCAGCAGCTTAGTCGGTGAGCAGTACTTC. It encodes CASSLVGEQYF.

V usage is TRBV9 and J usage is TRBJ1-2; 9 nucleotides match TRBD1. V lost 0 bases, J lost 7 bases, and 4 bases stayed unmatched. This CDR3 is 14 amino acids long. Germline-derived CDR1 and CDR2 are SGDLS and YYNGEE. CDR3 nucleotide sequence: TGTGCCAGCAGCGTAGGACAGGGGGTTGGTGGCTACACCTTC. This gives the protein CASSVGQGVGGYTF. The full variable domain, in which reference TRBV9 and TRBJ1-2 provide the parts outside the CDR3, is DSGVTQTPKHLITATGQRVTLRCSPRSGDLSVYWYQQSLDQGLQFLIQYYNGEERAKGNILERFSAQQFPDLHSELNLSSLELGDSALYFCASSVGQGVGGYTFGSGTRLTVV.

The V call is TRBV30, the J call TRBJ1-4; TRBD1 matches at 10 bases. The CDR3 runs 14 residues. The germline gives CDR1 GTSNPN, CDR2 SVGIG (reference sequence). The V gene end was trimmed by 1 base and the J gene end by 6 bases; junction bases not matched to a gene: 2. CDR3 nucleotide sequence: TGTGCCTGGAGTGCTGACAGGGGGCATGAAAAACTGTTTTTT. Translated: CAWSADRGHEKLFF.